A selection of T cell receptor beta chains follows, all from one sample in a study of T cell repertoires in cytomegalovirus infection. One entry per CDR3 protein, called by TCRdb with MiXCR from the reads. The sample yields hundreds of thousands of distinct CDR3 sequences, about 39% seen once. Their antigens are not known. The sequences come from cultured PBMCs, collected from culture after CMV antigen stimulation. The source is a human donor in good health (CMV status not recorded). Some clones in this sample may be carry-over from other donors' samples. Both conserved end residues are part of each CDR3. Each record gives: D gene, V gene, CDR3 protein. D genes are given only for firm matches.

D gene: -; V gene: TRBV11-2; CDR3 protein: CASSPGALYEQYF
D gene: -; V gene: TRBV12-3/TRBV12-4; CDR3 protein: CASSWGSSNYGYTF
D gene: TRBD2; V gene: TRBV7-2; CDR3 protein: CASSLLAGGSMEQFF
D gene: -; V gene: TRBV5-4; CDR3 protein: CASRNPKSDNEQFF
D gene: -; V gene: TRBV7-6; CDR3 protein: CASSLGMENSPLHF
D gene: -; V gene: TRBV19; CDR3 protein: CASSMLGGWTEASF
D gene: -; V gene: TRBV7-2; CDR3 protein: CASSLGVRGSHGYTF
D gene: TRBD2; V gene: TRBV6-1; CDR3 protein: CASSKGLAIYNEQFF
D gene: -; V gene: TRBV7-6; CDR3 protein: CASSLGTLYEQYF
D gene: -; V gene: TRBV7-9; CDR3 protein: CASTPVGNYGYTF
D gene: -; V gene: TRBV7-6; CDR3 protein: CASSWDSNNEQFF
D gene: -; V gene: TRBV12-3/TRBV12-4; CDR3 protein: CASSFIMPGLPNQPQHF
D gene: TRBD1; V gene: TRBV5-1; CDR3 protein: CASSLGTGVPNYGYTF
D gene: -; V gene: TRBV12-3/TRBV12-4; CDR3 protein: CASRAGEGRETQYF
D gene: -; V gene: TRBV6-6; CDR3 protein: CASSAYRDGSYEQYF
D gene: -; V gene: TRBV6-2/TRBV6-3; CDR3 protein: CASTYGVPYEQYF
D gene: -; V gene: TRBV2; CDR3 protein: CASSVGSFSNQPQHF
D gene: TRBD1; V gene: TRBV7-9; CDR3 protein: CASSLTGSSNQPQHF
D gene: -; V gene: TRBV2; CDR3 protein: CASSDRNSVQETQYF
D gene: TRBD1; V gene: TRBV4-1; CDR3 protein: CASSQMDRGEGNTGELFF
D gene: -; V gene: TRBV12-3/TRBV12-4; CDR3 protein: CASSPIIKGFYNEQFF
D gene: TRBD1; V gene: TRBV5-1; CDR3 protein: CASSAGQGVLAFF